This T cell receptor (beta chain) was sequenced in a study of monozygotic twins with inflammatory bowel disease. Study-wide results and caveats: The co-twins with IBD showed lower TCRbeta diversity (inverse Simpson) than their healthy siblings. Lower sharing of clonotypes with other individuals was seen in IBD patients than in healthy twins. This was most marked in patients showing signs of disease activity.

The CDR3 is made up of 13 amino acids. Germline assignment: CDR1 MNHEY and CDR2 SVGAGI. In regard to this clonotype: The target antigen is unknown.

UMIs that included a 6-nucleotide sample barcode were added by template switching, which took place during cDNA synthesis. TCRdb re-analyzed the 5' RACE reads; it lists each CDR3 protein once, without DNA. The sample has under 350,000 distinct CDR3 sequences. Sequenced: blood. The rearrangement links TRBV6-5 to TRBJ2-7; the D call from TCRdb, TRBD1, cannot be confirmed without DNA. This clonotype was sampled from a human donor with ulcerative colitis or Crohn's disease, or a healthy co-twin of an affected twin (not recorded which). CDR3 region: CASSSPGGYEQYF.